The 10 T cell receptor beta chains reported below all come from one sample, sequenced in a study of CD8+CD57+ T cells in acquired aplastic anemia. For CDR3 and TCR beta VDJ profiling, genomic DNA was the template used. TCRdb called the reads again in MiXCR, with one record for every CDR3 protein. The sample holds under 200,000 distinct CDR3 sequences; roughly 48% are singletons and the top ten take approximately 3%. Sequencing was done on patients that had shown CD8+CD57+ cell expansion by flow cytometry. The sample consisted of sorted CD4+, CD8+, or CD8+CD57+ T cells (not recorded which) from PBMCs. Receptors were obtained from a human donor with aplastic anemia.

This clonotype showed up many times. This chain links TRBV19 with TRBJ1-5; weak D call: TRBD1 (5 bases). V was trimmed by 5 bases and J by 2 bases, leaving 10 bases between them. The CDR3 spans 14 residues. The germline V gene has CDR1 LNHDA and CDR2 SQIVND (reference sequence). The CDR3 loop is CASSSTARNQPQHF. DNA of the CDR3: TGTGCCAGTAGTTCGACAGCCCGCAATCAGCCCCAGCATTTT.

CDR3: CASTGTDNEKLFF. In nucleotides, the CDR3 is TGTGCCAGCACCGGGACGGATAATGAAAAACTGTTTTTT. The chain recombines TRBV27 with TRBJ1-4, with D possibly being TRBD1 (5 bases). Per germline, CDR1 MNHEY and CDR2 SMNVEV (reference sequence). The CDR3 loop spans 13 amino acids. Trimming removed 7 bases from V and 4 bases from J, with 10 bases in between.

This clonotype was detected ten times or more. The CDR3 DNA follows: TGTGCCAGCTCACAGGGTGGGAACACTGAAGCTTTCTTT. Protein: CASSQGGNTEAFF. This chain uses TRBV18 with TRBJ1-1; no firm D call. With 4 bases removed from V and 1 base from J, the gap between germline ends came to 7 bases. The CDR3 loop spans 13 amino acids. Germline-derived CDR1 and CDR2 are KGHSH and LQKENI.

This chain uses TRBV7-2 with TRBJ2-5; D uncertain. This CDR3 region has 13 residues. Germline V gene lookup returns CDR1 SGHTA and CDR2 FQGNSA. Between the trimmed V and J ends, which lost 5 bases and 4 bases, there was a span of 11 bases. As DNA, the CDR3 is TGTGCCAGCAGCGCCCGATTAAGAGAGACCCAGTACTTC. Residues: CASSARLRETQYF.

In the case of this clonotype: A read error is possible here, since a much larger clone lies one base away. V is TRBV19 and J is TRBJ1-3, with unresolved D. Germline CDR1 is LNHDA and CDR2 is SQIVND (reference sequence). V lost 3 bases to trimming and J lost 0 bases, with 12 bases between them. The CDR3 spans 16 residues. The CDR3 region has the DNA TGTGCCAGTAGTATGGCGGAGGGAAACTCTGGAAACACCATATATTTT. This codes for CASSMAEGNSGNTIYF.

This clonotype turned up a few times. The chain uses TRBV10-3 and TRBJ2-7, with 9 bases that match TRBD1. The CDR3 covers 14 residues. Germline V lookup: CDR1 ENHRY, CDR2 SYGVKD. Trimming at V came to 7 bases and at J to 3 bases, leaving 7 bases not matched to a gene. CDR3 amino acids: CAINQRGQGYEQYF. The CDR3 coding sequence is TGTGCCATCAACCAAAGGGGACAGGGCTACGAGCAGTACTTC.

V is TRBV24-1 and J is TRBJ2-5; no reliable D call. This CDR3 region has 13 residues. Between the trimmed V and J ends, which lost 3 bases and 9 bases, there was a span of 13 bases. Germline lookup yields CDR1 KGHDR and CDR2 SFDVKD. CDR3 nucleotides: TGTGCCACCAGTGATAACGTCGGTATCCCCCAGTACTTC. It is translated as CATSDNVGIPQYF.

This clonotype was observed a handful of times. This sequence joins TRBV15 and TRBJ1-2; TRBD1 agrees at 10 bases. Trimming cost V 5 bases and J 6 bases; bases outside gene matches: 9. The CDR3 covers 15 residues. Germline loops: CDR1 LNHNV, CDR2 YYDKDF (reference sequence). In DNA form, the CDR3 reads TGTGCCACCAGCGGGGAGGGGGACAGGGGAGATGGCTACACCTTC. This translates into CATSGEGDRGDGYTF.

The J gene is TRBJ1-5, the V gene TRBV18; D gene unclear. The V end was cut by 1 base, the J end by 1 base, with 11 bases between. Germline assignment: CDR1 KGHSH and CDR2 LQKENI. The CDR3 spans 16 residues. CDR3 residues: CASSPRQSVSNQPQHF. The CDR3, as DNA: TGTGCCAGCTCACCACGACAATCGGTAAGCAATCAGCCCCAGCATTTT.

This clonotype was seen ten or more times. The chain couples TRBV19 to TRBJ1-2; D unresolved. The ends were cut back, 0 bases at V and 5 bases at J, with 16 bases in the middle. The CDR3 spans 16 residues. The germline gives CDR1 LNHDA, CDR2 SQIVND (reference sequence). Here the CDR3 reads CASSIDSIRYGYGYTF. CDR3 bases: TGTGCCAGTAGTATAGATTCGATACGGTATGGTTATGGCTACACCTTC.